A single sample gave rise to the 30 T cell receptor beta chains below, sequenced in a study of neurological immune-mediated disorders. TCRdb processed the 5' RACE reads anew with MiXCR; each CDR3 protein has one entry. There are around 38,000 distinct CDR3 sequences in the sample; about 14% occur only once, and 3% to 4.5% lies in the top ten. Sequenced sample: CD4+ T cells from blood. These receptors were collected from a woman in her sixties with HTLV-1-associated myelopathy (HAM/TSP).

The chain uses TRBV6-5 and TRBJ2-2; D is perhaps TRBD1 or TRBD2 (5 bases each). Between the trimmed V and J ends, which lost 8 bases and 6 bases, there was a span of 10 bases. The CDR3 has 12 residues. CDR1 is MNHEY and CDR2 is SVGAGI in the germline V gene. The CDR3 sequence is CASSRGPGELFF. The CDR3 DNA reads as TGTGCCAGCTCCCGGGGCCCCGGGGAGCTGTTTTTT.

This clonotype has ten or more counts. The chain has TRBV5-1 and TRBJ1-2, with 10 nucleotides matching TRBD1. CDR3 length equals 16 residues. Germline values: CDR1 SGHRS, CDR2 YFSETQ. J lost 6 bases, V lost 0 bases, and 8 bases had no gene match. The CDR3 nucleotides read TGCGCCAGCAGCTTGGGAGACAGGGGGCGCGTCGATGGCTACACCTTC. Residues: CASSLGDRGRVDGYTF.

This clonotype appeared many times. This chain links TRBV5-6 with TRBJ2-7; D is possibly TRBD1 (6 bases). V lost 0 bases and J lost 2, with 9 bases in between. This CDR3 spans 14 amino acids. Germline assignment: CDR1 SGHDT and CDR2 YYEEEE. The CDR3 bases are TGTGCCAGCAGCTTGGGGACAGCGACCTACGAGCAGTACTTC. Its translation: CASSLGTATYEQYF. Filled out from reference TRBV5-6 and TRBJ2-7, the complete variable domain reads DAGVTQSPTHLIKTRGQQVTLRCSPKSGHDTVSWYQQALGQGPQFIFQYYEEEERQRGNFPDRFSGHQFPNYSSELNVNALLLGDSALYLCASSLGTATYEQYFGPGTRLTVT.

This clonotype was seen repeatedly, ten times or more. The chain has TRBV20-1 and TRBJ1-1; TRBD1 is a possible D gene (6 bases). V was clipped by 6 bases and J by 6 bases, with 17 bases between them. This CDR3 region has 13 residues. Germline V gene lookup returns CDR1 DFQATT and CDR2 SNEGSKA (reference sequence). DNA for the CDR3: TGCAGTGCAACCATAGGGGGGACGGCTGAAGCTTTCTTT. The encoded protein is CSATIGGTAEAFF.

Notes on this clonotype: At one end the junction does not follow the germline gene, possibly because of a read error. The genes are TRBV7-8 and TRBJ2-1; D ambiguous. Germline V gives CDR1 SGHVS, CDR2 FQNEAQ. This CDR3 region has 16 residues. Written as DNA, the CDR3 is TGTGACAGCAGCTTAGTCGTGGCTAGAGGAGTCAATGAGCAGTTCTTC. It encodes CDSSLVVARGVNEQFF. The full variable domain, rest sourced from reference TRBV7-8 and TRBJ2-1, is GAGVSQSPRYKVAKRGQDVALRCDPISGHVSLFWYQQALGQGPEFLTYFQNEAQLDKSGLPSDRFFAERPEGSVSTLKIQRTQQEDSAVYLCDSSLVVARGVNEQFFGPGTRLTVL.

The V call is TRBV10-3, the J call TRBJ2-3; D possibly corresponds to TRBD2 (6 bases). The ends were cut back, 3 bases at V and 1 base at J, with 14 bases in the middle. CDR3 length: 16 residues. The germline CDR1 and CDR2 sequences are ENHRY and SYGVKD. The CDR3, as DNA: TGTGCCATCAGTGACAACCATGGAGGGGGCACAGATACGCAGTATTTT. Its protein is CAISDNHGGGTDTQYF.

This clonotype was observed at least ten times. This chain links TRBV29-1 with TRBJ2-5; D uncertain. CDR1 SQVTM and CDR2 ANQGSEA come from the germline V gene. This CDR3 spans 13 amino acids. Trimming left V 7 bases short and J 1 base short, with 13 bases between. The CDR3: CSARSSFQETQYF. As DNA, the CDR3 is TGCAGCGCGAGGAGTAGTTTCCAAGAGACCCAGTACTTC.

Many counts were recorded for this clonotype. J is TRBJ1-3 and V is TRBV9; TRBD1 matches 8 bases. The CDR3 loop spans 17 amino acids. V lost 4 bases and J lost 0; bases outside the gene matches: 9. Germline values: CDR1 SGDLS, CDR2 YYNGEE. Here the CDR3 reads CASSPRTGSGSGNTIYF. The CDR3 region has the DNA TGTGCCAGCAGCCCTCGGACAGGGTCAGGCTCTGGAAACACCATATATTTT. The whole variable domain, filled in from reference TRBV9 and TRBJ1-3, reads DSGVTQTPKHLITATGQRVTLRCSPRSGDLSVYWYQQSLDQGLQFLIQYYNGEERAKGNILERFSAQQFPDLHSELNLSSLELGDSALYFCASSPRTGSGSGNTIYFGEGSWLTVV.

The chain recombines TRBV5-4 with TRBJ2-1; D tentatively reads TRBD1 or TRBD2 (5 bases each). There are 14 residues in the CDR3. The V gene's germline CDR1 is SGHNT and CDR2 YYREEE (reference sequence). Trimming left V 7 bases short and J 3 bases short, with 14 bases between. DNA for the CDR3: TGTGCCAGCTCTGGTGCAGGGAGCTACAATGAGCAGTTCTTC. Amino acid sequence: CASSGAGSYNEQFF.

By sample fraction, this clonotype is large. The chain is built from TRBV20-1 and TRBJ2-7; weak D call: TRBD2 (5 bases). Per the germline V gene, CDR1 is DFQATT and CDR2 is SNEGSKA (reference sequence). Trimming shortened V by 6 bases and J by 3 bases, and 24 bases separated the two germline ends. The CDR3 has 16 residues. CDR3 sequence: CSASDLVSKNSYEQYF. CDR3 nucleotide sequence: TGCAGTGCGTCGGACTTGGTTTCCAAAAACAGCTACGAGCAGTACTTC.

The sample holds many counts of this clonotype. This chain joins TRBV18 and TRBJ2-7; D may be TRBD1 (6 bases). Germline V gene data show CDR1 as KGHSH and CDR2 as LQKENI. The CDR3 consists of 14 residues. V was cut by 0 bases and J by 3 bases, with 9 bases left in between. Here the CDR3 reads CASSPPRRGYEQYF. DNA for the CDR3: TGTGCCAGCTCACCACCGCGCAGGGGCTACGAGCAGTACTTC. Filled out from reference TRBV18 and TRBJ2-7, the complete variable domain reads NAGVMQNPRHLVRRRGQEARLRCSPMKGHSHVYWYRQLPEEGLKFMVYLQKENIIDESGMPKERFSAEFPKEGPSILRIQQVVRGDSAAYFCASSPPRRGYEQYFGPGTRLTVT.

This clonotype was counted at least ten times. V is TRBV6-5 and J is TRBJ2-7, with a possible D match to TRBD2 (6 bases). V lost 6 bases, J lost 4 bases, and 19 bases lay in between. The germline CDR1 and CDR2 sequences are MNHEY and SVGAGI. The CDR3 totals 15 residues. The CDR3 reads CASRHRARGGYEQYF. Written as DNA, the CDR3 is TGTGCCAGCAGGCACCGGGCCCGTGGAGGGTACGAGCAGTACTTC.

This clonotype was seen many times. The chain combines TRBV6-1 with TRBJ1-2; D gene unclear. The germline V and J ends were trimmed by 3 bases and 8 bases, with 10 bases remaining between them. This CDR3 has 12 residues. The germline V gene encodes CDR1 MNHNS and CDR2 SASEGT. The CDR3, as DNA: TGTGCCAGCAGTGAGAGGACGGCCGGCTACACCTTC. Its protein product is CASSERTAGYTF.

The sample holds many counts of this clonotype. This sequence joins TRBV5-6 and TRBJ1-6; D gene unclear. The CDR3 loop spans 14 amino acids. Trimming took 4 bases from V and 10 from J, leaving 15 bases between them. Germline loops: CDR1 SGHDT, CDR2 YYEEEE. CDR3 sequence: CASSQGPGKSPLHF. CDR3 nucleotide sequence: TGTGCCAGCAGCCAAGGACCGGGGAAATCACCCCTCCACTTT.

This clonotype was counted at least ten times. The V and J genes are TRBV12-3 or TRBV12-4 and TRBJ1-2; possible D gene TRBD1, 6 bases. This CDR3 comprises 15 residues. The V and J ends lost 3 bases and 2 bases respectively, with 13 bases between them. The CDR3 loop reads CASSFRPQGNYGYTF. The CDR3 DNA is TGTGCCAGCAGTTTCCGACCGCAGGGGAACTATGGCTACACCTTC.

This clonotype was seen repeatedly, ten times or more. This chain links TRBV5-1 with TRBJ2-1; D is tentatively TRBD1 or TRBD2 (6 bases each). In germline, CDR1 is SGHRS, CDR2 YFSETQ. The CDR3 covers 16 residues. V was clipped by 0 bases and J by 9 bases, with 19 bases between them. The DNA for the CDR3 is TGCGCCAGCAGCTTGGAGGGGGTACCGGGGGTCGGTGAGCAGTTCTTC. Translating gives CASSLEGVPGVGEQFF.

This clonotype was observed at least ten times. The V gene is TRBV10-3, the J gene TRBJ2-6, with D possibly matching TRBD1 (5 bases). The CDR3 is made up of 15 amino acids. V lost 4 bases and J lost 2, with 9 bases in between. Germline CDR1 ENHRY, CDR2 SYGVKD. This CDR3 is CAISVGAPGANVLTF. DNA for the CDR3: TGTGCCATCAGTGTTGGGGCGCCTGGGGCCAACGTCCTGACTTTC.

This clonotype was seen at least ten times. V and J are TRBV7-6 and TRBJ1-2; D unclear. Per the germline V gene, CDR1 is SGHVS and CDR2 is FNYEAQ. There are 13 residues in the CDR3. The V end lost 0 bases, the J end lost 3 bases, and 5 bases lay between the germline ends. The CDR3 sequence: CASSLAPDYGYTF. The CDR3 nucleotides read TGTGCCAGCAGCTTAGCTCCAGACTATGGCTACACCTTC.

This clonotype was counted ten times or more. An end of the junction does not agree with germline; a read error may underlie this. The V and J genes are TRBV6-6 and TRBJ2-1, with TRBD2 identical over 12 bases. The V gene's germline CDR1 is MNHNY and CDR2 SVGAGI (reference sequence). The CDR3 is made up of 18 amino acids. DNA for the CDR3: TGTGCCAGCAGCTACTCCCTTTCTAGCGGGGGGGCCTGGAATGAGCAGTTCTTC. Its protein is CASSYSLSSGGAWNEQFF.

In its sample, this clonotype was seen many times. The V and J genes are TRBV29-1 and TRBJ2-1; D ambiguous. Looked up from germline, CDR1 is SQVTM and CDR2 is ANQGSEA. CDR3 length: 14 residues. V was clipped by 7 bases and J by 4 bases, with 17 bases between them. CDR3 protein: CSASVNLGYNEQFF. CDR3 in DNA: TGCAGCGCCTCGGTCAATCTAGGGTACAATGAGCAGTTCTTC.

This clonotype was found many times. The V and J genes are TRBV4-2 and TRBJ2-7; 7 bases align to TRBD1. This CDR3 has 15 amino acids. From germline, CDR1 is LGHNA and CDR2 YNFKEQ. The V and J ends lost 6 bases and 3 bases, in that order; junction bases with no gene match: 11. The CDR3 coding sequence is TGTGCCAGCAGGCGAGACGGGGCAGGGGGCTACGAGCAGTACTTC. It encodes CASRRDGAGGYEQYF.

Many counts were recorded for this clonotype. The CDR3 coding sequence is TGCGCCAGCAGCTTGGGTCCGAGGGATAATGAGCAGTTCTTC. Translation: CASSLGPRDNEQFF. The chain is built from TRBV5-1 and TRBJ2-1; D possibly corresponds to TRBD2 (5 bases). Per the germline V gene, CDR1 is SGHRS and CDR2 is YFSETQ. Trimming shortened V by 0 bases and J by 7 bases, and 11 bases separated the two germline ends. CDR3 length equals 14 residues.

This clonotype has at least ten counts. The V call is TRBV5-6, the J call TRBJ1-5; D may be TRBD1 (5 bases). The germline V gene encodes CDR1 SGHDT and CDR2 YYEEEE. Trimming took 3 bases from V and 4 from J, leaving 14 bases between them. CDR3 length: 15 residues. CDR3 region: CASSWGTGWNQPQHF. The CDR3 nucleotides are TGTGCCAGCAGCTGGGGGACGGGTTGGAATCAGCCCCAGCATTTT.

This clonotype was counted many times. The chain uses TRBV12-3 or TRBV12-4 and TRBJ1-4; TRBD1 matches 8 bases. With V trimmed by 6 bases and J by 4 bases, 7 bases remained unmatched. The length of the CDR3 is 15 residues. CDR3 bases: TGTGCCAGCAGCCCCGCCAGGGGGCGTAATGAAAAACTGTTTTTT. This translates into CASSPARGRNEKLFF.

This clonotype was observed at least ten times. The rearrangement joins TRBV2 to TRBJ2-2; D may be TRBD1 (6 bases). With 3 bases removed from V and 4 bases from J, the gap between germline ends came to 12 bases. CDR1 and CDR2 from the germline V gene are SNHLY and FYNNEI. The CDR3 has 15 residues. CDR3 residues: CASSERLGGTGELFF. CDR3 DNA: TGTGCCAGCAGTGAGCGGTTAGGGGGCACCGGGGAGCTGTTTTTT.

This clonotype came up many times. The rearrangement joins TRBV20-1 to TRBJ1-3; tentative D call: TRBD1 (5 bases). V lost 1 base, J lost 4 bases, and 11 bases lay in between. The CDR3 length is 14 residues. Germline CDR1 and CDR2: DFQATT and SNEGSKA (reference sequence). The CDR3 sequence is CSARAGVGGNTIYF. Written as DNA, the CDR3 is TGCAGTGCTAGAGCGGGGGTAGGAGGAAACACCATATATTTT.

The sample holds many counts of this clonotype. The V and J genes are TRBV20-1 and TRBJ2-1; 9 bases align to TRBD1. Germline V gene lookup returns CDR1 DFQATT and CDR2 SNEGSKA (reference sequence). V lost 5 bases, J lost 4 bases, and 9 bases stayed unmatched. CDR3 size: 15 residues. The CDR3: CSALDRGKAYNEQFF. In DNA form, the CDR3 reads TGCAGTGCTCTCGACAGGGGGAAGGCTTACAATGAGCAGTTCTTC.

This clonotype was detected many times. The CDR3 reads CASSQVGRRGYTF. CDR3 bases: TGCGCCAGCAGCCAAGTAGGCAGGCGAGGCTACACCTTC. The gene calls are TRBV4-1 and TRBJ1-2; D unclear. This CDR3 contains 13 residues. V was pared by 1 base and J by 8 bases, with 11 bases between. The V gene's germline CDR1 is MGHRA and CDR2 YSYEKL.

This clonotype was observed many times. V gene TRBV18 combines with J gene TRBJ1-3; D might be TRBD1 (5 bases). The V and J ends lost 2 bases and 0 bases respectively, with 8 bases between them. Germline V gene lookup returns CDR1 KGHSH and CDR2 LQKENI. The CDR3 is 15 amino acids. CDR3 nucleotide sequence: TGTGCCAGCTCACCAGGGGGAAGCTCTGGAAACACCATATATTTT. This sequence encodes CASSPGGSSGNTIYF. The full variable domain, completed using reference TRBV18 and TRBJ1-3, is NAGVMQNPRHLVRRRGQEARLRCSPMKGHSHVYWYRQLPEEGLKFMVYLQKENIIDESGMPKERFSAEFPKEGPSILRIQQVVRGDSAAYFCASSPGGSSGNTIYFGEGSWLTVV.

Ten or more counts support this clonotype. This rearrangement joins TRBV25-1 to TRBJ1-2, with D possibly matching TRBD1 (5 bases). This CDR3 comprises 11 residues. V was trimmed by 4 bases and J by 7 bases, leaving 7 bases between them. Germline V gives CDR1 MGHDK, CDR2 SYGVNS. The CDR3 sequence: CASSAGLGYTF. The CDR3 coding sequence is TGTGCCAGCAGTGCAGGGCTTGGCTACACCTTC.